The clone carrying this T cell receptor beta chain was counted between two and nine times. This entry is derived from a study of blood T cell repertoires in COVID-19. V was clipped by 4 bases and J by 3 bases; unmatched bases: 7. Germline V CDR1 and CDR2: MNHNY, SVGAGI (reference sequence). This CDR3 has 16 amino acids. Original handling: Estimated nucleated cell counts came from reference gene primer amplification. Method: immunoSEQ multiplex PCR; TCRdb's copy keeps in-frame clones and lacks some. From that table come the V and J calls and clone size; the DNA was used to work out D and trimming. Among more than 200,000 clones listed, 81% were seen once.

The rearrangement uses TRBV6-6 and TRBJ2-5, with 11 bases that match TRBD2. What was sequenced was peripheral blood. The sequence derives from a woman at least 80 years old with acute or convalescent COVID-19. This CDR3 reads CASSSSGLAEKETQYF. The CDR3 region has the DNA TGTGCCAGCAGTTCCTCGGGACTAGCGGAAAAAGAGACCCAGTACTTC.